The entry below gives a single TCR beta chain sequence along with its context. Antigen unknown. The CDR3 is made up of 15 amino acids. Germline CDR1 and CDR2: SGHAT and FQNNGV. The V gene lost 0 bases and the J gene lost 3 bases, with 11 bases spanning the gap. This sample is drawn from a study of graft-versus-host responses after intestinal transplantation. Libraries were prepared by immunoSEQ multiplex PCR; TCRdb keeps only in-frame clonotypes and omits some of them. Among about 91,000 clones listed, about 91% were seen once. The source material was unstimulated CD4+ T cells sorted from spleen or lymph node cells, sampled before transplant. The chain is built from TRBV11-2 and TRBJ1-2, with D perhaps matching TRBD1 (5 bases). The receptor was isolated from a human donor who was the organ donor for an intestinal transplant. CDR3 protein: CASSLEAGPHYGYTF. The CDR3, as DNA: TGTGCCAGCAGCTTAGAGGCAGGGCCCCACTATGGCTACACCTTC.